The clone carrying this T cell receptor (beta chain) was seen only once. The sample originates from a study of blood T cell repertoires in COVID-19. About the research overall: Spain, Italy and the United States supplied samples that represented acute and convalescent COVID-19. T cells, B-cell-depleted T cells, or PBMCs supplied cDNA or gDNA.

Clones were sequenced by immunoSEQ multiplex PCR, and TCRdb holds only the in-frame ones, with some missing. The sample yields 390,000 or so clones, about four fifths seen once. Recovery meant two consecutive negative NP/OP PCR tests, professional clearance, or resolved symptoms. The sample consisted of PBMCs or T cells enriched from blood (not recorded which). This clonotype was obtained from a woman between 50 and 59 years old who had recovered from COVID-19.

The CDR3: CASTRQGAIIRDTEAFF. DNA for the CDR3: TGTGCCAGCACCAGGCAGGGGGCAATTATTCGAGACACTGAAGCTTTCTTT. J is TRBJ1-1 and V is TRBV21-1; the listed D gene, TRBD1, was not tested against the DNA. TRBV21-1 has pseudogene status. CDR3 length: 17 residues.